The clone carrying this T cell receptor beta chain was detected only a few times. The CDR3 is 15 amino acids. V gave up 6 bases and J gave up 8 bases; unmatched junction bases: 12. Looked up from germline, CDR1 is SNHLY and CDR2 is FYNNEI. Systemic immunosuppression or a history of autoimmune disease excluded patients. The data stem from a study of OX40 agonist ivuxolimab in advanced cancers. Only in-frame clones appear in the TCRdb table, and some are missing; sequencing was by immunoSEQ multiplex PCR. The sample includes some 58,000 clones, roughly 80% of them seen just once. The V gene is TRBV2, the J gene TRBJ1-2; 10 nucleotides match TRBD1. Material: CD4+ or CD8+ T cells sorted from blood, obtained in a trial of the OX40 agonist ivuxolimab. The clonotype originates from an adult with an advanced solid tumor such as melanoma, head and neck, liver or kidney cancer. CDR3 nucleotides: TGTGCCAGCAGGAGGGACAGGGGAAGCGTTGACGGCTACACCTTC. Amino acids: CASRRDRGSVDGYTF.